These 30 T cell receptor beta chains were all obtained from the same sample, sequenced in a study of cytomegalovirus exposure and HLA in healthy donors. Generated by immunoSEQ multiplex PCR, the TCRdb table keeps only in-frame clones and is missing some. This table holds 260,000 or so clones, approximately 90% found once. Sequenced sample: PBMCs. These receptors were collected from a woman between 18 and 30 years old in good health and CMV-seronegative.

V gene TRBV6-1 combines with J gene TRBJ1-5, with unresolved D. CDR1 is MNHNS and CDR2 is SASEGT in the germline V gene. Trimming left V 0 bases short and J 2 bases short, with 14 bases between. The CDR3 contains 17 residues. CDR3 DNA: TGTGCCAGCAGTGAAGCGCCCTTCACTGCGGGCAATCAGCCCCAGCATTTT. The encoded protein is CASSEAPFTAGNQPQHF.

The chain has TRBV6-1 and TRBJ2-1; 8 nucleotides line up with TRBD2. The CDR3 loop spans 17 amino acids. Germline V gene lookup returns CDR1 MNHNS and CDR2 SASEGT. Trimming took 0 bases from V and 1 from J; bases not matched to a gene: 5. The CDR3 bases are TGTGCCAGCAGTGAAGCTCCCGGGACTAGATCCTACAATGAGCAGTTCTTC. This encodes CASSEAPGTRSYNEQFF.

This clone was counted many times. This rearrangement joins TRBV10-3 to TRBJ1-2; 9 nucleotides agree with TRBD1. Germline lookup yields CDR1 ENHRY and CDR2 SYGVKD. Trimming cost V 10 bases and J 4 bases; bases outside gene matches: 7. This CDR3 contains 13 residues. CDR3 nucleotides: TGTGCCACCCCGGGACAGGGTCTCTATGGCTACACCTTC. Translation gives CATPGQGLYGYTF.

This clone has a single count. The CDR3 coding sequence is TGTGCCAGCAGCTTAGGCGGGAGGGGGCGCGGGGAGCTGTTTTTT. Its translation is CASSLGGRGRGELFF. The rearrangement uses TRBV7-6 and TRBJ2-2, with TRBD2 matching 9 bases. This CDR3 contains 15 residues. The germline V gene encodes CDR1 SGHVS and CDR2 FNYEAQ. The trim removed 1 base at V and 7 bases at J, leaving 4 bases unmatched.

This chain links TRBV6-1 with TRBJ1-6; possibly TRBD1 for D (6 bases). This CDR3 has 14 amino acids. Looked up from germline, CDR1 is MNHNS and CDR2 is SASEGT. Between the trimmed V and J ends, which lost 2 bases and 7 bases, there was a span of 9 bases. The CDR3 bases are TGTGCCAGCAGTGAACGTGACAGGAATTCACCCCTCCACTTT. This translates into CASSERDRNSPLHF.

The gene calls are TRBV7-6 and TRBJ2-7; D perhaps matches TRBD2 (5 bases). V was cut by 6 bases and J by 0 bases, with 18 bases left in between. Germline loops: CDR1 SGHVS, CDR2 FNYEAQ. The CDR3 is made up of 16 amino acids. As DNA, the CDR3 is TGTGCCAGCAGTCCCGCTGCGGGCAGGAGCTCCTACGAGCAGTACTTC. This sequence encodes CASSPAAGRSSYEQYF.

This clone was seen a single time. The V gene is TRBV28, the J gene TRBJ1-5; 9 nucleotides agree with TRBD1. The germline V gene encodes CDR1 MDHEN and CDR2 SYDVKM. V lost 5 bases to trimming and J lost 6 bases; unmatched junction nucleotides: 8. The CDR3 length is 15 residues. The CDR3 loop is CASSPHTGGGQPQHF. The CDR3 bases are TGTGCCAGCAGTCCCCACACAGGGGGCGGTCAGCCCCAGCATTTT.

V and J are TRBV2 and TRBJ1-4; 9 bases are shared with TRBD1. This CDR3 has 18 residues. Germline V gives CDR1 SNHLY, CDR2 FYNNEI. V lost 6 bases and J lost 3; bases outside the gene matches: 14. The CDR3 DNA is TGTGCCAGCAGCCAGGGCCGCTCCAACAGGGGGCCTAATGAAAAACTGTTTTTT. This gives the protein CASSQGRSNRGPNEKLFF.

The rearrangement joins TRBV19 to TRBJ2-3; possibly TRBD2 for D (5 bases). Trimming removed 5 bases at V and 4 bases at J, with 13 bases between. Per the germline V gene, CDR1 is LNHDA and CDR2 is SQIVND (reference sequence). CDR3 length equals 14 residues. Here the CDR3 reads CASSVGPSPDTQYF. CDR3 sequence (DNA): TGTGCCAGTAGTGTAGGCCCTAGCCCAGATACGCAGTATTTT.

The rearrangement links TRBV11-2 to TRBJ2-1, with D tentatively TRBD2 (6 bases). This CDR3 is built from 16 residues. V lost 1 base to trimming and J lost 4 bases, with 14 bases between them. Per the germline V gene, CDR1 is SGHAT and CDR2 is FQNNGV. The CDR3 DNA follows: TGTGCCAGCAGCTTAGTCGCGACTAGAGGTTACAATGAGCAGTTCTTC. Protein product: CASSLVATRGYNEQFF.

The V gene is TRBV27, the J gene TRBJ2-3; 8 nucleotides line up with TRBD2. The CDR3 is 17 residues long. Germline V lookup: CDR1 MNHEY, CDR2 SMNVEV (reference sequence). V gave up 3 bases and J gave up 2 bases; unmatched junction bases: 10. The CDR3 nucleotides read TGTGCCAGCAGTTTCATCACCTCGACTAGCGACACAGATACGCAGTATTTT. Amino acids: CASSFITSTSDTDTQYF.

On this clone: Other nucleotide sequences from this sample produce the same CDR3. V gene TRBV4-3 combines with J gene TRBJ1-4; no clear D gene. Looked up from germline, CDR1 is LGHNA and CDR2 is YSLEER. Trimming took off 0 bases at V and 8 bases at J, with 7 bases between the two ends. The CDR3 runs to 13 residues. The chain's CDR3 is CASSQDYGEKLFF. The CDR3 nucleotides are TGCGCCAGCAGCCAAGATTACGGGGAAAAACTGTTTTTT.

V and J are TRBV5-1 and TRBJ2-5; weak D call: TRBD2 (5 bases). This CDR3 is 14 amino acids long. The germline CDR1 and CDR2 sequences are SGHRS and YFSETQ. Trimming shortened V by 7 bases and J by 1 base, and 14 bases separated the two germline ends. In DNA form, the CDR3 reads TGCGCCAGCCATCAATGGGGAGCCCAAGAGACCCAGTACTTC. This codes for CASHQWGAQETQYF.

This chain connects TRBV6-5 to TRBJ1-4, with no clear D. The germline V and J ends were trimmed by 0 bases and 8 bases, with 10 bases remaining between them. Germline CDR1 reads MNHEY; CDR2 reads SVGAGI. The CDR3 sequence is 14 residues long. The CDR3 DNA reads as TGTGCCAGCAGTTACTCCCGGCCCGGGGAAAAACTGTTTTTT. This encodes CASSYSRPGEKLFF.

The chain uses TRBV7-8 and TRBJ1-3; D is ambiguous. Deletions cut 2 bases from V and 10 bases from J, with 12 bases between. Germline V CDR1 and CDR2: SGHVS, FQNEAQ. The CDR3 has 13 amino acids. CDR3 DNA: TGTGCCAGCAGCTTAATTAATGAGGGTACCATATATTTT. It yields the protein CASSLINEGTIYF.

This chain links TRBV2 with TRBJ2-2, with TRBD2 as a possible D gene (6 bases). In germline, CDR1 is SNHLY, CDR2 FYNNEI. The CDR3 extends over 15 amino acids. The V gene lost 8 bases and the J gene lost 3 bases, with 16 bases spanning the gap. CDR3 bases: TGTGCCAGCTCTCAGCGGGTTGGGGACACCGGGGAGCTGTTTTTT. It specifies CASSQRVGDTGELFF.

The chain combines TRBV18 with TRBJ1-5, with TRBD1 matching 8 bases. This CDR3 has 16 residues. Germline V gives CDR1 KGHSH, CDR2 LQKENI. V was clipped by 6 bases and J by 2 bases; unmatched bases: 9. CDR3 nucleotides: TGTGCCAGCTCTCCCCAGGGGGCTCGAGGCAATCAGCCCCAGCATTTT. It yields the protein CASSPQGARGNQPQHF.

The DNA for the CDR3 is TGTGCCAGCAGCGCCCGACAGGGCGACACCGGGGAGCTGTTTTTT. It yields the protein CASSARQGDTGELFF. This rearrangement joins TRBV7-3 to TRBJ2-2; 7 bases fit TRBD1. The V segment lost 5 bases and the J segment 3 bases; nucleotides outside the gene matches: 6. This CDR3 spans 15 amino acids. Germline values: CDR1 SGHTA, CDR2 FQGTGA.

This chain uses TRBV19 with TRBJ1-6; D perhaps matches TRBD1 (5 bases). V was shortened by 9 bases and J by 0 bases, with 12 bases between the two germline ends. This CDR3 contains 15 residues. Germline CDR1 LNHDA, CDR2 SQIVND (reference sequence). CDR3 sequence: CASKTDSSYNSPLHF. In DNA form, the CDR3 reads TGTGCCAGCAAGACCGACAGCTCCTATAATTCACCCCTCCACTTT. The full variable domain, its missing parts supplied by reference TRBV19 and TRBJ1-6, is DGGITQSPKYLFRKEGQNVTLSCEQNLNHDAMYWYRQDPGQGLRLIYYSQIVNDFQKGDIAEGYSVSREKKESFPLTVTSAQKNPTAFYLCASKTDSSYNSPLHFGNGTRLTVT.

The chain links TRBV6-1 to TRBJ1-5; possible D gene TRBD1, 5 bases. Trimming removed 1 base from V and 1 base from J, with 11 bases in between. Per the germline V gene, CDR1 is MNHNS and CDR2 is SASEGT. The CDR3 has 16 residues. The CDR3 reads CASSEGAGLSNQPQHF. The CDR3 nucleotides read TGTGCCAGCAGTGAAGGGGCAGGGTTAAGCAATCAGCCCCAGCATTTT.

This chain links TRBV6-1 with TRBJ1-2, with D hard to call. Trimming left V 8 bases short and J 6 bases short, with 16 bases between. This CDR3 contains 13 residues. Germline V gives CDR1 MNHNS, CDR2 SASEGT. CDR3 amino acids: CASRGQPINGYTF. The CDR3 DNA is TGTGCCAGCCGGGGTCAACCGATTAATGGCTACACCTTC.

The chain has TRBV9 and TRBJ2-7, with D possibly TRBD2 on 5 matching bases. Trimming took off 0 bases at V and 6 bases at J, with 13 bases between the two ends. Germline V gene lookup returns CDR1 SGDLS and CDR2 YYNGEE. The CDR3 is 14 amino acids. CDR3 in amino acids: CASSVAAGMGEQYF. In DNA, the CDR3 is TGTGCCAGCAGCGTAGCAGCCGGGATGGGCGAGCAGTACTTC.

The gene calls are TRBV7-6 and TRBJ2-3; D might be TRBD2 (6 bases). The length of the CDR3 is 16 residues. Germline V gene sequence: CDR1 SGHVS, CDR2 FNYEAQ. The V and J ends lost 3 bases and 7 bases respectively, with 20 bases between them. In DNA, the CDR3 is TGTGCCAGCAGCTTGGGCGGGGCGGAACCAGGGAATACGCAGTATTTT. Translating gives CASSLGGAEPGNTQYF. Together with reference TRBV7-6 and TRBJ2-3, the CDR3 gives the full variable domain: GAGVSQSPRYKVTKRGQDVALRCDPISGHVSLYWYRQALGQGPEFLTYFNYEAQQDKSGLPNDRFSAERPEGSISTLTIQRTEQRDSAMYRCASSLGGAEPGNTQYFGPGTRLTVL.

The chain has TRBV5-1 and TRBJ2-7; 11 bases agree with TRBD2. The CDR3 covers 15 residues. V shed 1 base and J 4 bases; nucleotides not matched to a gene: 4. Per germline, CDR1 SGHRS and CDR2 YFSETQ. CDR3 sequence: CASSLILAGGYEQYF. CDR3 nucleotides: TGCGCCAGCAGCTTGATCCTAGCGGGGGGTTACGAGCAGTACTTC.

V usage is TRBV11-3 and J usage is TRBJ2-7, with TRBD2 matching 12 bases. V lost 5 bases and J lost 2; bases outside the gene matches: 4. The CDR3 is 15 residues long. The germline V gene has CDR1 SGHNT and CDR2 YENEEA. CDR3 amino acids: CASSPGLAGPYEQYF. Here the CDR3 DNA reads TGTGCCAGCAGCCCGGGACTAGCGGGTCCCTACGAGCAGTACTTC. Together with reference TRBV11-3 and TRBJ2-7, the CDR3 gives the full variable domain: EAGVVQSPRYKIIEKKQPVAFWCNPISGHNTLYWYLQNLGQGPELLIRYENEEAVDDSQLPKDRFSAERLKGVDSTLKIQPAELGDSAVYLCASSPGLAGPYEQYFGPGTRLTVT.

This rearrangement joins TRBV10-3 to TRBJ2-1; possibly TRBD2 for D (6 bases). The V gene's germline CDR1 is ENHRY and CDR2 SYGVKD. Trimming pared 5 bases from V and 0 bases from J, leaving 14 bases between. The CDR3 is 16 amino acids. CDR3 in DNA: TGTGCCATCAGTATAGCGGACTCGAGCTCCTACAATGAGCAGTTCTTC. It codes for CAISIADSSSYNEQFF.

This chain links TRBV6-5 with TRBJ2-3; TRBD1 is a possible D gene (6 bases). Looked up from germline, CDR1 is MNHEY and CDR2 is SVGAGI. V shed 6 bases and J shed 0 bases, with 10 bases lying between them. CDR3 size: 14 residues. CDR3 sequence: CASSSGQSTDTQYF. DNA of the CDR3: TGTGCCAGCAGCAGTGGACAGAGCACAGATACGCAGTATTTT.

In DNA, the CDR3 is TGTGCCAGCTGGGCAGTCCGCTCCGAGCAGTACTTC. Translated, it gives CASWAVRSEQYF. The gene calls are TRBV6-6 and TRBJ2-7, with no clear D. Germline CDR1 is MNHNY and CDR2 is SVGAGI (reference sequence). This CDR3 spans 12 amino acids. Trimming stripped 8 bases from V and 6 bases from J, with 14 bases between.

The CDR3 nucleotides read TGCGCCAGCAGCTTAGGAGGGTATCAGCCCCAGCATTTT. Encoded protein: CASSLGGYQPQHF. The chain recombines TRBV5-1 with TRBJ1-5; unclear D gene. V was shortened by 2 bases and J by 5 bases, with 8 bases between the two germline ends. The CDR3 runs to 13 residues. The germline CDR1 and CDR2 sequences are SGHRS and YFSETQ. The full variable domain, completed using reference TRBV5-1 and TRBJ1-5, is KAGVTQTPRYLIKTRGQQVTLSCSPISGHRSVSWYQQTPGQGLQFLFEYFSETQRNKGNFPGRFSGRQFSNSRSEMNVSTLELGDSALYLCASSLGGYQPQHFGDGTRLSIL.

The DNA of the CDR3 is TGTGCCAGCAGCCAAGATAGTGGCACAGATACGCAGTATTTT. Protein: CASSQDSGTDTQYF. The chain carries TRBV4-2 and TRBJ2-3; D is uncertain. Germline V gene data show CDR1 as LGHNA and CDR2 as YNFKEQ. Between the trimmed V and J ends, which lost 0 bases and 1 base, there was a span of 5 bases. This CDR3 is 14 amino acids long.